A selection of T cell receptor beta chains follows, all from one sample in a study of identical twins. TCRdb re-derived calls from the 5' RACE reads in MiXCR, one entry per CDR3 protein. The sample consists of about 720,000 distinct CDR3 sequences, about 9.4% of them appearing once. A further study also used this sample, focusing on yellow fever vaccine responses in identical twins.

Sequencing used PBMCs. These receptors were obtained from a woman aged 18-35 years in good health. Both conserved end residues are part of each CDR3. Each record gives: V gene, D gene, J gene, clone size, CDR3 protein. A D gene is named only where the DNA matches it firmly. Expanded clones are given a class, and other clones once, few, many or no size at all.

>TRBV12-3/TRBV12-4|TRBD2|TRBJ2-3|.
CASSSGRVPDTQYF
>TRBV7-9|.|TRBJ2-5|.
CASSQSGAQETQYF
>TRBV3-1|TRBD2|TRBJ2-1|few
CASSSRGLARTNEQFF
>TRBV30|.|TRBJ2-2|few
CAWSVLGYPGELFF
>TRBV18|TRBD2|TRBJ2-3|.
CASSPQPAGADTQYF
>TRBV29-1|.|TRBJ2-7|many
CSVEEGEPYEQYF
>TRBV28|TRBD1|TRBJ2-5|few
CASSLRQGAAPGYSFGTQYF
>TRBV12-3/TRBV12-4|.|TRBJ2-3|.
CASSFNPRDTQYF
>TRBV5-5|.|TRBJ2-2|.
CASFEPGHLTGELFF
>TRBV20-1|.|TRBJ2-7|.
CSARDIVAYEQYF
>TRBV12-3/TRBV12-4|TRBD2|TRBJ2-3|many
CASSLLAGGQADTQYF
>TRBV5-1|.|TRBJ2-5|many
CASSLTEETQYF
>TRBV19|.|TRBJ2-1|few
CASSKDVSYNEQFF
>TRBV10-2|.|TRBJ2-7|.
CASRPGLINYEQYF
>TRBV6-1|.|TRBJ1-3|.
CASSRQQGGNTIYF
>TRBV7-2|.|TRBJ2-2|.
CASSFLVFNTGELFF
>TRBV3-1|.|TRBJ2-7|many
CASSLLPDGEQYF
>TRBV4-3|.|TRBJ2-2|few
CASSQEGSRNTGELFF
>TRBV6-5|.|TRBJ2-2|.
CASSYLQYGRAYGELFF
>TRBV5-1|TRBD1|TRBJ1-2|few
CASSLRQGVDGYTF
>TRBV3-1|.|TRBJ2-7|.
CASSQSPDTSYEQYF
>TRBV12-3/TRBV12-4|.|TRBJ2-4|.
CASSFGLSELAKNIQYF
>TRBV27|.|TRBJ2-1|many
CASRESGPYNEQFF
>TRBV11-2|TRBD2|TRBJ2-5|.
CASSAWTSQETQYF
>TRBV24-1|.|TRBJ2-1|many
CATSDLSWPNNEQFF
>TRBV2|.|TRBJ1-5|.
CASSGQHNQPQHF
>TRBV4-2|TRBD2|TRBJ2-3|.
CAISPGGSGRPLSTDTQYF
>TRBV7-9|TRBD2|TRBJ2-7|few
CASTPVALAGHEQYF
>TRBV7-9|.|TRBJ1-5|few
CASSLDGTSGNQPQHF
>TRBV27|.|TRBJ2-7|.
CASSLSAPYEQYF
>TRBV28|.|TRBJ2-7|few
CASSLTGGPVYEQYF
>TRBV10-3|.|TRBJ2-5|.
CAISPRGETQYF
>TRBV20-1|.|TRBJ2-7|many
CSASYDYEQYF
>TRBV6-2/TRBV6-3|.|TRBJ2-2|many
CASSYWIGELFF
>TRBV7-2|TRBD1|TRBJ2-3|.
CASSYGTGRGTDTQYF
>TRBV11-2|TRBD1|TRBJ1-6|.
CASSGRQGSYNSPLHF
>TRBV10-3|.|TRBJ2-3|few
CAISESGQGIDTQYF
>TRBV14|TRBD1|TRBJ2-1|.
CASRRSGTGGNNEQFF
>TRBV10-1|.|TRBJ2-7|many
CASSDTYEQYF
>TRBV28|.|TRBJ2-7|few
CASSSGPRVQYF
>TRBV29-1|.|TRBJ1-2|.
CSVPSGAAGGYGYTF
>TRBV29-1|.|TRBJ2-2|many
CSHPGPANTGELFF